The rows below give T cell receptor beta chains drawn from one sample of a study of blood T cell repertoires in COVID-19. Generated by immunoSEQ multiplex PCR, the TCRdb table keeps only in-frame clones and is missing some. Of fewer than 130,000 clones listed, roughly 80% are singletons. Specimen: peripheral blood. These receptors all come from a woman in her sixties with acute or convalescent COVID-19. Both conserved end residues are part of each CDR3. D genes are given only for firm matches. The size entry is marked missing in some rows and otherwise reads once, few, many or a size class.

size	length	J	D	V	CDR3	DNA
.	13	TRBJ1-1	TRBD1	TRBV7-2	CASSRQGNTEAFF	TGTGCCAGCAGCCGACAGGGGAACACTGAAGCTTTCTTT
.	9	TRBJ2-5	.	TRBV12-3/TRBV12-4	CATRFAQYF	TGTGCCACTAGATTCGCCCAGTACTTC
.	12	TRBJ1-1	.	TRBV7-2	CASSYSGIEAFF	TGTGCCAGCAGCTACTCAGGAATTGAAGCTTTCTTT
.	14	TRBJ1-1	.	TRBV7-2	CASSLVGGQGEAFF	TGTGCCAGCAGCTTAGTGGGGGGTCAGGGTGAAGCTTTCTTT
once	14	TRBJ2-7	.	TRBV18	CASSPAAQTYEQYF	TGTGCCAGCTCACCAGCGGCCCAAACCTACGAGCAGTACTTC
.	12	TRBJ2-1	.	TRBV29-1	CSPRLLTNEQFF	TGCAGCCCAAGACTGTTAACTAATGAGCAGTTCTTC
.	14	TRBJ1-5	.	TRBV4-1	CASSQGSGGQPQHF	TGCGCCAGCAGCCAAGGTTCCGGGGGTCAGCCCCAGCATTTT
many	17	TRBJ1-1	.	TRBV11-3	CASSLLIQTEGNTEAFF	TGTGCCAGCAGCTTATTAATTCAGACGGAGGGGAACACTGAAGCTTTCTTT
.	14	TRBJ2-2	.	TRBV5-1	CASSWQGNTGELFF	TGCGCCAGCAGCTGGCAGGGCAACACCGGGGAGCTGTTTTTT
few	11	TRBJ2-3	.	TRBV11-3	CASSSADTQYF	TGTGCCAGCAGCTCCGCGGATACGCAGTATTTT
.	13	TRBJ1-2	.	TRBV28	CASSLTENYGYTF	TGTGCCAGCAGTTTAACAGAGAACTATGGCTACACCTTC
.	11	TRBJ1-2	.	TRBV29-1	CSVGTSRGYTF	TGCAGCGTTGGAACCTCGCGTGGCTACACCTTC
many	14	TRBJ1-5	.	TRBV18	CASSPDGGGRPQHF	TGTGCCAGCTCACCGGACGGGGGTGGACGGCCCCAGCATTTT
once	14	TRBJ2-7	TRBD1	TRBV6-5	CASSTPGQTYEQYF	TGTGCCAGCAGTACCCCGGGACAGACCTACGAGCAGTACTTC
few	16	TRBJ2-5	TRBD2	TRBV5-1	CASSLVVAGGQETQYF	TGCGCCAGCAGCTTGGTCGTAGCGGGGGGGCAAGAGACCCAGTACTTC
.	15	TRBJ1-5	.	TRBV28	CASSLIQGGNQPQHF	TGTGCCAGCAGTTTAATCCAGGGTGGGAATCAGCCCCAGCATTTT
.	15	TRBJ2-3	.	TRBV4-1	CASSQDGQGQGTQYF	TGCGCCAGCAGCCAAGATGGGCAGGGGCAGGGTACGCAGTATTTT
.	12	TRBJ2-7	.	TRBV2	CASTTGFSEQYF	TGTGCCAGCACCACGGGGTTCTCGGAGCAGTACTTC
once	14	TRBJ1-1	.	TRBV9	CASSVGGGSDEAFF	TGTGCCAGCAGCGTAGGTGGCGGCTCGGATGAAGCTTTCTTT
few	14	TRBJ1-6	.	TRBV5-8	CASKPSAGGSPLHF	TGTGCCAGCAAGCCGTCCGCGGGAGGATCACCCCTCCACTTT
.	15	TRBJ2-7	TRBD2	TRBV7-2	CASSLSGGSSYEQYF	TGTGCCAGCAGTTTAAGCGGGGGCAGCTCCTACGAGCAGTACTTC
.	14	TRBJ1-2	.	TRBV7-9	CASSSQGSDYGYTF	TGTGCCAGCAGCTCACAGGGAAGTGACTATGGCTACACCTTC
.	16	TRBJ1-5	.	TRBV30	CAWSPPGHSFNQPQHF	TGTGCCTGGAGTCCTCCGGGACACTCCTTTAATCAGCCCCAGCATTTT
.	16	TRBJ1-1	TRBD1	TRBV6-2/TRBV6-3	CASSPTGGRVNTEAFF	TGTGCCAGCAGTCCAACAGGGGGTCGAGTGAATACTGAAGCTTTCTTT
few	13	TRBJ2-7	.	TRBV5-5	CASSLTGINEQYF	TGTGCCAGCAGCTTGACAGGGATTAACGAGCAGTACTTC
once	16	TRBJ1-4	TRBD1	TRBV24-1	CATSDSGTGGNEKLFF	TGTGCCACCAGTGACTCCGGGACAGGGGGAAATGAAAAACTGTTTTTT
.	17	TRBJ1-5	.	TRBV2	CASSVTGSSGSNQPQHF	TGTGCCAGCAGTGTTACAGGGAGTTCTGGAAGCAATCAGCCCCAGCATTTT
.	14	TRBJ1-2	.	TRBV7-2	CASSLPGGNYGYTF	TGTGCCAGCAGCCTCCCCGGGGGTAACTATGGCTACACCTTC
.	14	TRBJ1-4	.	TRBV2	CASRETGVNEKLFF	TGTGCCAGCAGAGAGACAGGCGTTAATGAAAAACTGTTTTTT
.	14	TRBJ2-1	TRBD2	TRBV2	CASGEGGINNEQFF	TGTGCCAGCGGGGAGGGAGGGATCAACAATGAGCAGTTCTTC
.	13	TRBJ2-7	TRBD1	TRBV6-5	CASSPDRGYEQYF	TGTGCCAGCAGTCCGGACAGGGGTTACGAGCAGTACTTC
once	15	TRBJ1-2	.	TRBV7-2	CASSLAPGIGYGYTF	TGTGCCAGCAGCTTAGCGCCCGGGATAGGCTATGGCTACACCTTC
.	14	TRBJ2-5	TRBD2	TRBV5-4	CASSLGSGVETQYF	TGTGCCAGCAGCTTGGGTAGCGGGGTGGAGACCCAGTACTTC
.	15	TRBJ2-7	TRBD1	TRBV9	CASSSGTGGFDEQYF	TGTGCCAGCAGCTCCGGGACAGGGGGTTTCGACGAGCAGTACTTC
.	19	TRBJ1-5	TRBD1	TRBV24-1	CATSDLGRTGQGSNQPQHF	TGTGCCACCAGTGATTTAGGACGGACAGGGCAAGGTAGCAATCAGCCCCAGCATTTT
.	14	TRBJ1-5	.	TRBV6-6	CASSYLQSTQPQHF	TGTGCCAGCAGTTACTTACAGAGTACCCAGCCCCAGCATTTT
.	13	TRBJ1-1	TRBD1	TRBV5-1	CASSDRVNTEAFF	TGCGCCAGCTCTGACAGGGTGAACACTGAAGCTTTCTTT
.	14	TRBJ1-1	.	TRBV19	CASSISGAGTEAFF	TGTGCCAGTAGTATATCAGGGGCGGGCACTGAAGCTTTCTTT
once	17	TRBJ2-5	TRBD2	TRBV6-1	CASSVASGGAIQETQYF	TGTGCCAGCAGTGTAGCTAGCGGGGGGGCGATCCAAGAGACCCAGTACTTC
.	18	TRBJ1-4	.	TRBV5-3	CARSLVNPPGTTNEKLFF	TGTGCCAGAAGCTTGGTTAACCCGCCAGGGACAACTAATGAAAAACTGTTTTTT
once	12	TRBJ1-6	.	TRBV12-3/TRBV12-4	CASSARYSPLHF	TGTGCCAGCAGTGCTAGGTACTCACCCCTCCACTTT
.	14	TRBJ1-3	.	TRBV14	CASSWAGDGNTIYF	TGTGCCAGCAGTTGGGCAGGGGACGGAAACACCATATATTTT
.	16	TRBJ2-7	.	TRBV21-1	CASSNRLARPPYEQYF	TGTGCCAGCAGCAACCGACTAGCGCGCCCTCCCTACGAGCAGTACTTC
.	12	TRBJ1-1	.	TRBV28	CATARGNTEAFF	TGTGCCACCGCCAGGGGAAACACTGAAGCTTTCTTT
.	14	TRBJ1-1	.	TRBV6-5	CASSYSFLNTEAFF	TGTGCCAGCAGTTACTCCTTCCTGAACACTGAAGCTTTCTTT
.	15	TRBJ1-3	TRBD1	TRBV6-4	CASSGTGPSGNTIYF	TGTGCCAGCAGTGGGACAGGCCCCTCTGGAAACACCATATATTTT
.	13	TRBJ2-5	.	TRBV5-5	CASSFGEGETQYF	TGTGCCAGCAGCTTCGGGGAAGGGGAGACCCAGTACTTC
once	13	TRBJ1-2	TRBD1	TRBV7-6	CASSRQGGDGYTF	TGTGCCAGCAGCCGACAGGGAGGAGATGGCTACACCTTC
.	14	TRBJ2-7	TRBD1	TRBV11-3	CASRGGGVSYEQYF	TGTGCCAGCAGAGGGGGCGGTGTCTCCTACGAGCAGTACTTC
.	17	TRBJ2-1	TRBD2	TRBV3-1/TRBV3-2	CASSHLLAGHPGNEQFF	TGTGCCAGCAGCCATCTACTAGCGGGTCACCCTGGGAATGAGCAGTTCTTC
.	15	TRBJ2-4	.	TRBV29-1	CSVGTHTGSKNIQYF	TGCAGCGTTGGGACGCACACAGGATCCAAAAACATTCAGTACTTC
once	16	TRBJ1-2	TRBD1	TRBV7-2	CASSLDRGPPVNGYTF	TGTGCCAGCAGCTTAGATAGGGGGCCCCCCGTGAATGGCTACACCTTC